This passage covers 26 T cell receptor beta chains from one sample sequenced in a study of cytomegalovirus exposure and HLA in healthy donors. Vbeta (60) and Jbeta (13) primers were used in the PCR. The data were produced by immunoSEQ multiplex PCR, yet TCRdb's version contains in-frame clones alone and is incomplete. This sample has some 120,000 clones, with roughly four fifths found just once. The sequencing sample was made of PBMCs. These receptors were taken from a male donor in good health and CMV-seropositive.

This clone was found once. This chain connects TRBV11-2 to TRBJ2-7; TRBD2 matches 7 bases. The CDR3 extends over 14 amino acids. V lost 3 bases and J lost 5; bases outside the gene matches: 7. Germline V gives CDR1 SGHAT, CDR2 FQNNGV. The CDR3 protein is CASSFWLAANEQYF. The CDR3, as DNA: TGTGCCAGCAGCTTTTGGCTAGCGGCAAACGAGCAGTACTTC.

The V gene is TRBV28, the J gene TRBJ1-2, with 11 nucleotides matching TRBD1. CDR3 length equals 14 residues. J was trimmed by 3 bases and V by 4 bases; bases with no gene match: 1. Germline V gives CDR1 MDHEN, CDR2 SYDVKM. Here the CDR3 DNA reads TGTGCCAGCAGTTCGGGACAGGGGGACTATGGCTACACCTTC. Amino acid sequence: CASSSGQGDYGYTF.

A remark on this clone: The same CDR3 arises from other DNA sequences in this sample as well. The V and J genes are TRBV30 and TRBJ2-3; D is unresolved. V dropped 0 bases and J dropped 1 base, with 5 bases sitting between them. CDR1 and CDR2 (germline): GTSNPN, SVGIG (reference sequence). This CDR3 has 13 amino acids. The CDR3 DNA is TGTGCCTGGAGTGTCCAGGGCACAGATACGCAGTATTTT. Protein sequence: CAWSVQGTDTQYF.

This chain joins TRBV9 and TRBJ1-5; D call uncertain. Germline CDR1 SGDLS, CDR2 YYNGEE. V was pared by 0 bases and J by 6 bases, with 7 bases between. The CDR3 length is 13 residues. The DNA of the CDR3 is TGTGCCAGCAGCGTAGATCCAGGTCAGCCCCAGCATTTT. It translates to CASSVDPGQPQHF.

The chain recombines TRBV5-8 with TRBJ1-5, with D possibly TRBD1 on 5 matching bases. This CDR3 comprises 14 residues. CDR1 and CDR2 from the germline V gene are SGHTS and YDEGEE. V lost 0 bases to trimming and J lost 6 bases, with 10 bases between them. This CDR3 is CASSLVQGGQPQHF. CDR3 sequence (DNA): TGTGCCAGCAGCTTGGTTCAGGGCGGTCAGCCCCAGCATTTT.

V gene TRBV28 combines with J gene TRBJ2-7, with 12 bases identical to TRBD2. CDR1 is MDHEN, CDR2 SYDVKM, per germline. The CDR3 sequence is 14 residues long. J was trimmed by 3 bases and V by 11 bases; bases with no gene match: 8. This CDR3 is CAAYSTSGSYEQYF. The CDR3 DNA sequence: TGTGCCGCCTACTCGACTAGCGGGAGCTACGAGCAGTACTTC.

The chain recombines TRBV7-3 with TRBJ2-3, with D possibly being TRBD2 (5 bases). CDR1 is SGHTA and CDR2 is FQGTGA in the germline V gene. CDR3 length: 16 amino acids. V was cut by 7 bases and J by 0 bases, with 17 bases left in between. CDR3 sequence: CASTPRARSSTDTQYF. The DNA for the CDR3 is TGTGCCAGCACCCCGAGGGCCAGGTCGAGCACAGATACGCAGTATTTT.

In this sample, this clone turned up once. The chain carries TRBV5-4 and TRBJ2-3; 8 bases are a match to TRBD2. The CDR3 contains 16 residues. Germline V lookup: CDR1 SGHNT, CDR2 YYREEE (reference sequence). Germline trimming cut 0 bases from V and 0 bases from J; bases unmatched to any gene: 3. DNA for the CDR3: TGTGCCAGCAGCTTGGGTCCTAGCGGGAGCACAGATACGCAGTATTTT. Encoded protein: CASSLGPSGSTDTQYF. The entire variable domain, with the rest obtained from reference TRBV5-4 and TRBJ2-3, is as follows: ETGVTQSPTHLIKTRGQQVTLRCSSQSGHNTVSWYQQALGQGPQFIFQYYREEENGRGNFPPRFSGLQFPNYSSELNVNALELDDSALYLCASSLGPSGSTDTQYFGPGTRLTVL.

The CDR3 coding sequence is TGTGCCAGCAGCTCCAACCTGAGTGGACAGCTCTACGAGCAGTACTTC. Residues: CASSSNLSGQLYEQYF. The chain has TRBV5-4 and TRBJ2-7, with D tentatively TRBD1 (6 bases). Germline V CDR1 and CDR2: SGHNT, YYREEE (reference sequence). This CDR3 comprises 16 residues. V lost 3 bases to trimming and J lost 3 bases, with 19 bases between them.

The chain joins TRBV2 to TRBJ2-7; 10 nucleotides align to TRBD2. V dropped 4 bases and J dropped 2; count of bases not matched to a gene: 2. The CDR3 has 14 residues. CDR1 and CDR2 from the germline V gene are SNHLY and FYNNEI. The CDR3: CASSGTSGTYEQYF. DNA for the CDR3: TGTGCCAGCAGTGGGACTAGCGGAACCTACGAGCAGTACTTC.

The CDR3 region is CASSLSIQFNSPLHF. The CDR3 nucleotides are TGTGCCAGCAGTTTATCGATACAGTTTAATTCACCCCTCCACTTT. The V and J genes are TRBV27 and TRBJ1-6; D is unresolved. Germline V lookup: CDR1 MNHEY, CDR2 SMNVEV (reference sequence). This CDR3 region has 15 residues. The germline V and J ends were trimmed by 0 bases and 6 bases, with 9 bases remaining between them.

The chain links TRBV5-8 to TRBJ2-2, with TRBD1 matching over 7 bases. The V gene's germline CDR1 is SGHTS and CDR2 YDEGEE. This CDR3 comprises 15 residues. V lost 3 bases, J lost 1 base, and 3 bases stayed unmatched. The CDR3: CASSSDRENTGELFF. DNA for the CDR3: TGTGCCAGCAGCTCCGACAGGGAGAACACCGGGGAGCTGTTTTTT.

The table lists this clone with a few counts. The CDR3 DNA sequence: TGCAGCGTTGAAGAGCAGGGTAATGAGCAGTTCTTC. Its protein product is CSVEEQGNEQFF. The chain has TRBV29-1 and TRBJ2-1; D possibly corresponds to TRBD1 (5 bases). Trimming shortened V by 0 bases and J by 7 bases, and 7 bases separated the two germline ends. Germline assignment: CDR1 SQVTM and CDR2 ANQGSEA. The CDR3 totals 12 residues.

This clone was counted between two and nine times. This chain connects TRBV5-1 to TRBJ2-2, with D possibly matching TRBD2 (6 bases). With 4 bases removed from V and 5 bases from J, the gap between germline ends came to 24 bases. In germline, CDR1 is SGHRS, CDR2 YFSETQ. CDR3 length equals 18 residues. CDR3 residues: CASSLLYTGGGSTGELFF. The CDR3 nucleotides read TGCGCCAGCAGCCTCCTCTATACCGGGGGAGGCTCTACCGGGGAGCTGTTTTTT.

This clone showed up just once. The DNA of the CDR3 is TGCGCCAGCAGCTTACAAGCGGCCGACTCTGGAAACACCATATATTTT. Translated: CASSLQAADSGNTIYF. The genes are TRBV5-1 and TRBJ1-3; no firm D call. CDR1 and CDR2 from the germline V gene are SGHRS and YFSETQ. The CDR3 extends over 16 amino acids. V was cut by 2 bases and J by 0 bases, with 12 bases left in between.

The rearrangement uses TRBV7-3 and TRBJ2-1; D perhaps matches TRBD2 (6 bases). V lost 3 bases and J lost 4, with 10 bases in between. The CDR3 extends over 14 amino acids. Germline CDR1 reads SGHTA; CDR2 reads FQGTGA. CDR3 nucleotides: TGTGCCAGCAGCTTGTCGGGAGAGTACAATGAGCAGTTCTTC. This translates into CASSLSGEYNEQFF.

The CDR3 region is CASSSGTAESEAFF. The CDR3 nucleotides read TGTGCCAGCAGCTCGGGGACAGCCGAATCTGAAGCTTTCTTT. The chain uses TRBV5-4 and TRBJ1-1; 7 bases align to TRBD1. The CDR3 runs to 14 residues. V lost 3 bases to trimming and J lost 6 bases; unmatched junction nucleotides: 8. CDR1 and CDR2 (germline): SGHNT, YYREEE (reference sequence).

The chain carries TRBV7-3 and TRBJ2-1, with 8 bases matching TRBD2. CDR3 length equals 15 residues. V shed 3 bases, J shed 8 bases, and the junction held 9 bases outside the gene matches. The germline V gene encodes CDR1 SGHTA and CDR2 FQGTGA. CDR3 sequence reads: CASSFGLAYVDEQFF. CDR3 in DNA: TGTGCCAGCAGCTTTGGACTAGCTTATGTTGATGAGCAGTTCTTC.

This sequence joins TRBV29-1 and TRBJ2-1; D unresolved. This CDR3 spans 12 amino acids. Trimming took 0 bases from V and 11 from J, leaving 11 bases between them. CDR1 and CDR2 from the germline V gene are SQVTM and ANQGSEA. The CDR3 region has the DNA TGCAGCGTTGAAGACAATCAACAAAAGCAGTTCTTC. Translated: CSVEDNQQKQFF.

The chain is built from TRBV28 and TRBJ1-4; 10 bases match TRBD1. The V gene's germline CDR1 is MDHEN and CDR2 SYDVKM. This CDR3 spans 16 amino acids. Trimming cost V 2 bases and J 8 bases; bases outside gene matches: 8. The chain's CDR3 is CASSLTGQGVSEKLFF. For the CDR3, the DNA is TGTGCCAGCAGTTTAACCGGACAGGGGGTATCGGAAAAACTGTTTTTT. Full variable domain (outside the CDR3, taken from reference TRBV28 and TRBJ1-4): DVKVTQSSRYLVKRTGEKVFLECVQDMDHENMFWYRQDPGLGLRLIYFSYDVKMKEKGDIPEGYSVSREKKERFSLILESASTNQTSMYLCASSLTGQGVSEKLFFGSGTQLSVL.

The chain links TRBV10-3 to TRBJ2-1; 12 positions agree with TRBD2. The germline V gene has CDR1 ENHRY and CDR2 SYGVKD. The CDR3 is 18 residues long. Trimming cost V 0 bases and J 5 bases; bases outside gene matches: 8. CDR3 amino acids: CAISESSRTSGINNEQFF. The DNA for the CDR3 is TGTGCCATCAGTGAGTCTTCCCGGACTAGCGGGATAAACAATGAGCAGTTCTTC.

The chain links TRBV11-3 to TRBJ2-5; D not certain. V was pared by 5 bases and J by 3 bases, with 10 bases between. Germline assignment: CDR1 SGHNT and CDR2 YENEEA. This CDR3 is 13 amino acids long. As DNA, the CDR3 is TGTGCCAGCAGCCGAGGAGCCGAAGAGACCCAGTACTTC. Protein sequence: CASSRGAEETQYF. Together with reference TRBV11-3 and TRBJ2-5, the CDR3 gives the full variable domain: EAGVVQSPRYKIIEKKQPVAFWCNPISGHNTLYWYLQNLGQGPELLIRYENEEAVDDSQLPKDRFSAERLKGVDSTLKIQPAELGDSAVYLCASSRGAEETQYFGPGTRLLVL.

CDR3 sequence (DNA): TGTGCCAGCTCACCAGGGCCGGGAAGGAACATTCAGTACTTC. This gives the protein CASSPGPGRNIQYF. The chain joins TRBV18 to TRBJ2-4; TRBD2 might be the D (5 bases). The V end lost 2 bases, the J end lost 7 bases, and 12 bases lay between the germline ends. The CDR3 consists of 14 residues. Germline assignment: CDR1 KGHSH and CDR2 LQKENI.

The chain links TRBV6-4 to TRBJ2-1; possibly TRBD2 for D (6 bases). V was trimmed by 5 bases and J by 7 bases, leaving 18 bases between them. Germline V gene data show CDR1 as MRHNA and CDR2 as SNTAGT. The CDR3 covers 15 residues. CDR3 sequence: CASSLDTGEWNEQFF. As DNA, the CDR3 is TGTGCCAGCAGTCTGGACACGGGGGAATGGAATGAGCAGTTCTTC.

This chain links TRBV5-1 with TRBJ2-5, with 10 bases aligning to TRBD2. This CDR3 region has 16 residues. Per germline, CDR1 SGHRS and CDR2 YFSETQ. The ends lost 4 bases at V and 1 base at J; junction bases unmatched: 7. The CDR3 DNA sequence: TGCGCCAGCAGCCCACGGACTAGCGGATCCCAAGAGACCCAGTACTTC. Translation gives CASSPRTSGSQETQYF.

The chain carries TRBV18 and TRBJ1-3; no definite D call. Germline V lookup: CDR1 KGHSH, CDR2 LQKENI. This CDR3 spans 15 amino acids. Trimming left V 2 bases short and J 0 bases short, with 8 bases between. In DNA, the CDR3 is TGTGCCAGCTCACCAGGGCAGTCCTCTGGAAACACCATATATTTT. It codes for CASSPGQSSGNTIYF.